The next 3 T cell receptor beta chains were all read from a single sample in a study of T cells after yellow fever vaccination. TCRdb called the 5' RACE reads again in MiXCR, with one record for every CDR3 protein. The sample includes approximately 150,000 distinct CDR3 sequences, 9.3% of them seen just once. Here the sequenced sample was CD8+ T cells sorted from PBMCs, taken 45 days after the yellow fever booster vaccination. The receptors were gathered from a man between 18 and 35 years old who received the YFV17D yellow fever vaccine.

This clonotype came up a few times. The CDR3 DNA sequence: TGTGCCAGCAGAGCCAGCGGGGGGGCCTCGGATACGCAGTATTTT. It codes for CASRASGGASDTQYF. The chain carries TRBV7-9 and TRBJ2-3; 10 bases agree with TRBD2. The V segment lost 6 bases and the J segment 6 bases; nucleotides outside the gene matches: 9. The length of the CDR3 is 15 residues. Germline CDR1 is SEHNR and CDR2 is FQNEAQ (reference sequence). The full variable domain, in which reference TRBV7-9 and TRBJ2-3 provide the parts outside the CDR3, is DTGVSQNPRHKITKRGQNVTFRCDPISEHNRLYWYRQTLGQGPEFLTYFQNEAQLEKSRLLSDRFSAERPKGSFSTLEIQRTEQGDSAMYLCASRASGGASDTQYFGPGTRLTVL.

The chain couples TRBV4-2 to TRBJ1-2, with D unclear. Trimming took off 0 bases at V and 5 bases at J, with 13 bases between the two ends. The CDR3 sequence is 15 residues long. In germline, CDR1 is LGHNA, CDR2 YNFKEQ. CDR3 loop: CASSQDKAAAYGYTF. CDR3 nucleotide sequence: TGTGCCAGCAGCCAAGATAAGGCAGCTGCTTATGGCTACACCTTC.

This clonotype occurred a few times. V is TRBV14 and J is TRBJ2-1; weak D call: TRBD2 (6 bases). The CDR3 is 16 residues long. In germline, CDR1 is SGHDN, CDR2 FVKESK. V was cut by 3 bases and J by 8 bases, with 20 bases left in between. Here the CDR3 reads CASSHRGARRRDEQFF. CDR3 in DNA: TGTGCCAGCAGCCATCGCGGGGCGCGACGACGGGATGAGCAGTTCTTC. The whole variable domain, filled in from reference TRBV14 and TRBJ2-1, reads EAGVTQFPSHSVIEKGQTVTLRCDPISGHDNLYWYRRVMGKEIKFLLHFVKESKQDESGMPNNRFLAERTGGTYSTLKVQPAELEDSGVYFCASSHRGARRRDEQFFGPGTRLTVL.